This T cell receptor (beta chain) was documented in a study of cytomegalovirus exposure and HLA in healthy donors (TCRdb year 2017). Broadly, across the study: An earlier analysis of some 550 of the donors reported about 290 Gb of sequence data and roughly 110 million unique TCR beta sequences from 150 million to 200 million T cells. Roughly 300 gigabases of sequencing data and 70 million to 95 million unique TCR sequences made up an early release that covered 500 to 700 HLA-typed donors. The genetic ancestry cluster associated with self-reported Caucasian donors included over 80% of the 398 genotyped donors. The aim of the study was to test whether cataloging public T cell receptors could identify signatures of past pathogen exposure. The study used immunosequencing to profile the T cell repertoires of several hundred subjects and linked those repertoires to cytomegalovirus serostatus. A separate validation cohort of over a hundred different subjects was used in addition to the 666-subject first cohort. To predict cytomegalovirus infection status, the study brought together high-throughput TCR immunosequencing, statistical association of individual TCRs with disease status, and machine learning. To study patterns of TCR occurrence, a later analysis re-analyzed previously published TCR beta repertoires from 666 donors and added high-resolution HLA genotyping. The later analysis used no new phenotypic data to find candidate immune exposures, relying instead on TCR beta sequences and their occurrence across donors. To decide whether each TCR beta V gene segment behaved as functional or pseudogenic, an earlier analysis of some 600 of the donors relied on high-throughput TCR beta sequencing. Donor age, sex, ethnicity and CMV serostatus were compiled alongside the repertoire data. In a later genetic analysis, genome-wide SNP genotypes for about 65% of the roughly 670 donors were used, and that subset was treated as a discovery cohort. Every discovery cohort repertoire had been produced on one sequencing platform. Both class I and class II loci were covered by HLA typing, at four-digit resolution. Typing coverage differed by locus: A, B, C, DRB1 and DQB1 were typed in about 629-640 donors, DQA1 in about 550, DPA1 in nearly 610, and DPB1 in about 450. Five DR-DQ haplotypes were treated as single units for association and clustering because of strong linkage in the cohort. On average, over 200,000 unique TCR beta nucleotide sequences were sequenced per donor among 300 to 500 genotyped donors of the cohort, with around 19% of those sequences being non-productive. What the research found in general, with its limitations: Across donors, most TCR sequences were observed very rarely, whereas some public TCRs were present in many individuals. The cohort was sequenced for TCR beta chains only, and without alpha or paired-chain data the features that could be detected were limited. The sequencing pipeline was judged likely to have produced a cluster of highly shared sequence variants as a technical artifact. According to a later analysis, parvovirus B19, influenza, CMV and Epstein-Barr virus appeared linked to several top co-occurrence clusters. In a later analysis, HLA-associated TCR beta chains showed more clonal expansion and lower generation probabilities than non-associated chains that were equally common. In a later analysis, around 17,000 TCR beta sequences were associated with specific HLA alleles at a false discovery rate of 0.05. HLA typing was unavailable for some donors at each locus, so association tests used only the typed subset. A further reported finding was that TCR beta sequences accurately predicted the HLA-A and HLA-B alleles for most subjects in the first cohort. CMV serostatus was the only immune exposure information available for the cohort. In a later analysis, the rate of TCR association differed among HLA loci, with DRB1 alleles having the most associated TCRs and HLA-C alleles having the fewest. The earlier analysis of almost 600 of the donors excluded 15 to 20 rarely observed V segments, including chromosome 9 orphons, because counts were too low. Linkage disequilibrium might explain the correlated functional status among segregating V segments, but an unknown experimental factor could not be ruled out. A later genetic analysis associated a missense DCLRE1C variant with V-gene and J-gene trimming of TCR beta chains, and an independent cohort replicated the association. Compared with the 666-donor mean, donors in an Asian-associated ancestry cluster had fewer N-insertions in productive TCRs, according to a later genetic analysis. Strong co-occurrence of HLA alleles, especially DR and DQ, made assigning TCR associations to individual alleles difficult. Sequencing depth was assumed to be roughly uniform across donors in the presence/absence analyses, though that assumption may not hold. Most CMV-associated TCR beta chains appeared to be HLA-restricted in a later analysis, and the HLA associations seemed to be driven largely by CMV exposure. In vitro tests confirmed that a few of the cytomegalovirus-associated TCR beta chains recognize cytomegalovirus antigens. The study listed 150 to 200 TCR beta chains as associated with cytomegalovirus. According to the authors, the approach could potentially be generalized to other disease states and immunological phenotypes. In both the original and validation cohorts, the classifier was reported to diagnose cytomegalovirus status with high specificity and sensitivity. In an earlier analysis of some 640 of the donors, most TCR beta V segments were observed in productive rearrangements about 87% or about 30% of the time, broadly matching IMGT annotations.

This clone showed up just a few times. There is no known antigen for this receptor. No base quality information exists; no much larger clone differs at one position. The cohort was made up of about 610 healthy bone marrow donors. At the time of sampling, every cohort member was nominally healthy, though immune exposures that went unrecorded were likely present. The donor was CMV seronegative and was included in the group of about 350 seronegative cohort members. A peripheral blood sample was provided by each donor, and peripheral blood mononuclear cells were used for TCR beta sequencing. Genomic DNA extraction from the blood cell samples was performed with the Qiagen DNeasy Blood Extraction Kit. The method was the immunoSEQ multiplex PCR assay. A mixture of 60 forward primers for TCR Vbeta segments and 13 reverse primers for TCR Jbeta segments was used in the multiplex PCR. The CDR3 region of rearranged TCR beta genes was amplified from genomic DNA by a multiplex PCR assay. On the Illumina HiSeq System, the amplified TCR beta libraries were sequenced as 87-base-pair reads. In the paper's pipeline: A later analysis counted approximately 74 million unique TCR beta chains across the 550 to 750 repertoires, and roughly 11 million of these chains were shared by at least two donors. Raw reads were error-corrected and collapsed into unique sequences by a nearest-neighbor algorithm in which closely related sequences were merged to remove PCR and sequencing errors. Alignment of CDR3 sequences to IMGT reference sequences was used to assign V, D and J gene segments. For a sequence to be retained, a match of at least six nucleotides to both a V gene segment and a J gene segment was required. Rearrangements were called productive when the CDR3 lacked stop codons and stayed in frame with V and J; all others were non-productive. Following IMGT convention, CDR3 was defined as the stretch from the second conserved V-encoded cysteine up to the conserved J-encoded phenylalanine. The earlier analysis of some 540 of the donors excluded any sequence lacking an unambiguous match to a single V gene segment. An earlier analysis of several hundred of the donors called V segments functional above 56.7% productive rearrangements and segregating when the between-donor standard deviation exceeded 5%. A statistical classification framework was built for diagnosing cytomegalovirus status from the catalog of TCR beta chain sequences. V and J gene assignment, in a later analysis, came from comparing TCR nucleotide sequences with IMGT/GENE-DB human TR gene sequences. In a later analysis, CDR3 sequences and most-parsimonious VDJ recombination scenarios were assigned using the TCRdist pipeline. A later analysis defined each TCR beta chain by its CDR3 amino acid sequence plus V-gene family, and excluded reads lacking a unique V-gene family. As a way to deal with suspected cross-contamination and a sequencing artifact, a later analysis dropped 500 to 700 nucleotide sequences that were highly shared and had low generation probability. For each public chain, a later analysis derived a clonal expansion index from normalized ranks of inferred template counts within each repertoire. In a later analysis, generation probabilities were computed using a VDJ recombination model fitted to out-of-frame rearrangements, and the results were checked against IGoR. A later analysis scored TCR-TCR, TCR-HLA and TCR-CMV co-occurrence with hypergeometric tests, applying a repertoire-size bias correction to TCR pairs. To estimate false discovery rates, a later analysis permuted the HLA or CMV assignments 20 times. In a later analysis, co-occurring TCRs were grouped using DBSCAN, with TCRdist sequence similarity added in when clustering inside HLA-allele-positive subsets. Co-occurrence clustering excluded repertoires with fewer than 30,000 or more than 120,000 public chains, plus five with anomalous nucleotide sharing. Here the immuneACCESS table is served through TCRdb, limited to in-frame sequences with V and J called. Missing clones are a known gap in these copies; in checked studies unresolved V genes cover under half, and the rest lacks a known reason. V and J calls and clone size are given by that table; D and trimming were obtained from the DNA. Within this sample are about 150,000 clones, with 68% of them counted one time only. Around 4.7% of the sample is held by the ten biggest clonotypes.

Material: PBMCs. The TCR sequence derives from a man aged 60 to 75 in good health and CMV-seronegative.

The nucleotide sequence reads TGTGCCAGCAGCTTGGGGGGGAGGGGGGCCAACGTCCTGACTTTC. The resulting protein is CASSLGGRGANVLTF. The rearrangement joined TRBV5-5 to TRBJ2-6; the D gene is perhaps TRBD2, from 6 matching bases. The germline V gene encodes CDR1 SGHKS and CDR2 YYEKEE (reference sequence). V loses 0 bases of germline sequence and J loses 4 bases, and the interval between the two ends is 8 bases. Taken from cysteine to phenylalanine, the CDR3 has 15 residues. Here the CDR3 DNA is all that survives: 45 bases in frame from base 1. Where the CDR3 stops, the reference TRBV5-5 and TRBJ2-6 genes take over; the full variable domain is DAGVTQSPTHLIKTRGQQVTLRCSPISGHKSVSWYQQVLGQGPQFIFQYYEKEERGRGNFPDRFSARQFPNYSSELNVNALLLGDSALYLCASSLGGRGANVLTFGAGSRLTVL.